The sequence of this TCR beta chain was determined in a study of T cell responses to AZD1222 COVID-19 vaccine. Sequencing was performed with immunoSEQ multiplex PCR; in TCRdb, only in-frame clones are kept and a portion is missing. Altogether under 150,000 clones are present, approximately 88% being singletons, with the ten largest covering 6.5%. Study-wide results and limits: Rises in breadth and depth of Spike-specific TCRs came after two AZD1222 doses. There were mostly white British donors and more females than males, and clonal diversity was possibly underestimated.

In the case of this clone: Its antigen is as yet unknown.

The CDR3 sequence is 12 residues long. V shed 2 bases and J shed 4 bases, with 4 bases lying between them. Germline V gene data show CDR1 as LGHDT and CDR2 as YNNKEL (reference sequence). The chain carries TRBV3-1 (or the pseudogene TRBV3-2) and TRBJ2-3; D gene unclear. The specimen comprised peripheral blood, sampled 28 days after the second AZD1222 dose. This sequence was found in an adult who received the AZD1222 COVID-19 vaccine. The CDR3 protein is CASSQRADTQYF. The DNA for the CDR3 is TGTGCCAGCAGCCAACGGGCAGATACGCAGTATTTT.